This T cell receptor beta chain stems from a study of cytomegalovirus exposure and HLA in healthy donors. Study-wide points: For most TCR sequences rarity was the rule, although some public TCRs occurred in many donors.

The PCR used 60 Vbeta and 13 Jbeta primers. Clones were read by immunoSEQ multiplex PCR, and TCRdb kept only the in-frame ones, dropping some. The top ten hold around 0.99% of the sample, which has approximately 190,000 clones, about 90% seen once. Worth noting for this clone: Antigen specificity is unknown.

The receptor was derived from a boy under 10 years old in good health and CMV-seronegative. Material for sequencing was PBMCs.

As DNA, the CDR3 is TGTGCCAGCAGCCCTATGGGCGTCGATGGCTACACCTTC. As protein: CASSPMGVDGYTF. The chain couples TRBV5-6 to TRBJ1-2, with unresolved D. Per the germline V gene, CDR1 is SGHDT and CDR2 is YYEEEE. The CDR3 extends over 13 amino acids. V gave up 4 bases and J gave up 6 bases, with 13 bases separating them.